A selection of T cell receptor beta chains follows, all from one sample in a study of technical replicates of blood from a few donors. Produced via immunoSEQ multiplex PCR; TCRdb's table is partial and in-frame only. This sample has around 57,000 clones, with 94% found just once. Sample: T cells isolated from PBMCs. The receptors were sampled from a human donor in good health. Each CDR3 is given with its conserved first and last residue. Fields, in order: V gene, clone size, CDR3 length, J gene, D gene, CDR3 DNA, CDR3 protein. The D gene is left open where the match is weak. Expanded clones get a size class; other rows say once, few or many, or leave the size out.

v_gene: TRBV15
abundance: .
len: 17
j_gene: TRBJ2-2
d_gene: TRBD1
CDR3nt: TGTGCCACCAGCAGAGGTCCACCGGGACAGCCCACCGGGGAGCTGTTTTTT
CDR3aa: CATSRGPPGQPTGELFF

v_gene: TRBV29-1
abundance: .
len: 13
j_gene: TRBJ1-4
d_gene: .
CDR3nt: TGCAGCGTCTGGGGGGGAGGGGGTGAAAAACTGTTTTTT
CDR3aa: CSVWGGGGEKLFF

v_gene: TRBV29-1
abundance: many
len: 16
j_gene: TRBJ2-1
d_gene: TRBD1
CDR3nt: TGCAGCCTACCCACAGGGGGAATGGCGTCCTACAATGAGCAGTTCTTC
CDR3aa: CSLPTGGMASYNEQFF

v_gene: TRBV6-5
abundance: .
len: 15
j_gene: TRBJ2-5
d_gene: .
CDR3nt: TGTGCCAGCAGCCCAGAGCCGCAGGGACTAGAGACCCAGTACTTC
CDR3aa: CASSPEPQGLETQYF

v_gene: TRBV29-1
abundance: .
len: 13
j_gene: TRBJ2-2
d_gene: .
CDR3nt: TGCAGCGTTGATCGAGCGAACACCGGGGAGCTGTTTTTT
CDR3aa: CSVDRANTGELFF

v_gene: TRBV5-1
abundance: .
len: 16
j_gene: TRBJ2-7
d_gene: .
CDR3nt: TGCGCCAGCAGCTTCCGATCGGCAGGTCAAGCGGACGAGCAGTACTTC
CDR3aa: CASSFRSAGQADEQYF

v_gene: TRBV7-9
abundance: .
len: 14
j_gene: TRBJ1-1
d_gene: TRBD1
CDR3nt: TGTGCCAGCAGCCCAGAGACAGGGGGAGGTGAAGCTTTCTTT
CDR3aa: CASSPETGGGEAFF

v_gene: TRBV6-5
abundance: .
len: 16
j_gene: TRBJ1-6
d_gene: .
CDR3nt: TGTGCCAGCAGTTACGGGGAGTATTACGATAATTCACCCCTCCACTTT
CDR3aa: CASSYGEYYDNSPLHF

v_gene: TRBV6-5
abundance: .
len: 14
j_gene: TRBJ2-1
d_gene: TRBD2
CDR3nt: TGTGCCAGCAGTTACGGGGGGAGGGTGAATGAGCAGTTCTTC
CDR3aa: CASSYGGRVNEQFF

v_gene: TRBV28
abundance: .
len: 13
j_gene: TRBJ2-2
d_gene: .
CDR3nt: TGTGCCAGCAGAAGGGGAGGCACCGGGGAGCTGTTTTTT
CDR3aa: CASRRGGTGELFF

v_gene: TRBV5-1
abundance: once
len: 16
j_gene: TRBJ2-3
d_gene: .
CDR3nt: TGCGCCAGCAGCCAGACACAGGGCGATAGCACAGATACGCAGTATTTT
CDR3aa: CASSQTQGDSTDTQYF

v_gene: TRBV5-4
abundance: .
len: 14
j_gene: TRBJ1-1
d_gene: TRBD1
CDR3nt: TGTGCCAGCAGCACAGGGGGGACGAACACTGAAGCTTTCTTT
CDR3aa: CASSTGGTNTEAFF

v_gene: TRBV9
abundance: .
len: 14
j_gene: TRBJ2-7
d_gene: TRBD1
CDR3nt: TGTGCCAGCAGCGTGGGACAGGCTGTGGACGAGCAGTACTTC
CDR3aa: CASSVGQAVDEQYF

v_gene: TRBV6-5
abundance: few
len: 14
j_gene: TRBJ1-1
d_gene: TRBD1
CDR3nt: TGTGCCAGCAGTTCCAGGGGGGTTAGCACTGAAGCTTTCTTT
CDR3aa: CASSSRGVSTEAFF

v_gene: TRBV7-9
abundance: .
len: 13
j_gene: TRBJ2-1
d_gene: .
CDR3nt: TGTGCCAGCAGCTTAGGGGGAGTGGGATTTGGGTTCTTC
CDR3aa: CASSLGGVGFGFF

v_gene: TRBV18
abundance: .
len: 16
j_gene: TRBJ1-1
d_gene: TRBD1
CDR3nt: TGTGCCAGCTCACCTAGGACAGGGGGAAGCAACACTGAAGCTTTCTTT
CDR3aa: CASSPRTGGSNTEAFF

v_gene: TRBV5-4
abundance: .
len: 18
j_gene: TRBJ2-3
d_gene: .
CDR3nt: TGTGCCAGCAGACTATCTAGCGCTCTTCACAAGGCGACAGATACGCAGTATTTT
CDR3aa: CASRLSSALHKATDTQYF

v_gene: TRBV9
abundance: .
len: 14
j_gene: TRBJ2-7
d_gene: .
CDR3nt: TGTGCCAGCAGCGCTGACACTTACTCCTACGAGCAGTACTTC
CDR3aa: CASSADTYSYEQYF

v_gene: TRBV5-6
abundance: .
len: 13
j_gene: TRBJ2-7
d_gene: .
CDR3nt: TGTGCCAGCAGCTTAAACAGGAACTACGAGCAGTACTTC
CDR3aa: CASSLNRNYEQYF

v_gene: TRBV6-5
abundance: .
len: 14
j_gene: TRBJ2-3
d_gene: TRBD1
CDR3nt: TGTGCCAGTTTGGGGGACAGGAGCACAGATACGCAGTATTTT
CDR3aa: CASLGDRSTDTQYF

v_gene: TRBV18
abundance: once
len: 15
j_gene: TRBJ1-1
d_gene: .
CDR3nt: TGTGCCAGCTCACCCCAACAGGGTGGGAGCACTGAAGCTTTCTTT
CDR3aa: CASSPQQGGSTEAFF

v_gene: TRBV9
abundance: once
len: 15
j_gene: TRBJ2-2
d_gene: .
CDR3nt: TGTGCCAGCAGCGACGGGGGACCCCGCTTCGGGGAGCTGTTTTTT
CDR3aa: CASSDGGPRFGELFF

v_gene: TRBV7-9
abundance: .
len: 12
j_gene: TRBJ2-3
d_gene: .
CDR3nt: TGTGCCAGCCAGACTTATACAGATACGCAGTATTTT
CDR3aa: CASQTYTDTQYF

v_gene: TRBV5-4
abundance: once
len: 16
j_gene: TRBJ2-3
d_gene: TRBD2
CDR3nt: TGTGCCAGCAGCTTACTAGCGGGAGGGAGCACAGATACGCAGTATTTT
CDR3aa: CASSLLAGGSTDTQYF

v_gene: TRBV7-9
abundance: .
len: 15
j_gene: TRBJ2-5
d_gene: TRBD2
CDR3nt: TGTGCCAGCAGGCGGGGAGGGTCCATCCAAGAGACCCAGTACTTC
CDR3aa: CASRRGGSIQETQYF

v_gene: TRBV6-5
abundance: .
len: 14
j_gene: TRBJ1-2
d_gene: .
CDR3nt: TGTGCCAGCAGTTTCAACAGGCTTAACTATGGCTACACCTTC
CDR3aa: CASSFNRLNYGYTF

v_gene: TRBV5-4
abundance: once
len: 15
j_gene: TRBJ1-6
d_gene: .
CDR3nt: TGTGCCAGCAGCTTCGAGAGCTCCTATAATTCACCCCTCCACTTT
CDR3aa: CASSFESSYNSPLHF

v_gene: TRBV10-3
abundance: .
len: 16
j_gene: TRBJ2-1
d_gene: TRBD2
CDR3nt: TGTGCCATCAGTGAGTCGGGACTAGCGGGGGGCAATGAGCAGTTCTTC
CDR3aa: CAISESGLAGGNEQFF

v_gene: TRBV9
abundance: .
len: 18
j_gene: TRBJ2-7
d_gene: TRBD1
CDR3nt: TGTGCCAGCAGCTATACCGGGACAGCCTTCTGTCGCTCCTACGAGCAGTACTTC
CDR3aa: CASSYTGTAFCRSYEQYF

v_gene: TRBV13
abundance: .
len: 15
j_gene: TRBJ2-2
d_gene: .
CDR3nt: TGTGCCAGCAGCCCCCCCGCCTGGGGCGACGGGGAGCTGTTTTTT
CDR3aa: CASSPPAWGDGELFF

v_gene: TRBV9
abundance: .
len: 15
j_gene: TRBJ2-1
d_gene: .
CDR3nt: TGTGCCAGCAGCGTAGAACAGCGGGTATACAATGAGCAGTTCTTC
CDR3aa: CASSVEQRVYNEQFF

v_gene: TRBV5-1
abundance: .
len: 16
j_gene: TRBJ2-3
d_gene: TRBD1
CDR3nt: TGCGCCAGCAGCTTGGAAGGGACAGGGGGCACAGATACGCAGTATTTT
CDR3aa: CASSLEGTGGTDTQYF

v_gene: TRBV5-1
abundance: .
len: 15
j_gene: TRBJ2-3
d_gene: .
CDR3nt: TGCGCCAGCAGCGTGGGTGGGCTATACACAGATACGCAGTATTTT
CDR3aa: CASSVGGLYTDTQYF

v_gene: TRBV11-2
abundance: .
len: 15
j_gene: TRBJ1-3
d_gene: .
CDR3nt: TGTGCCAGCAGCTTAAGGGGGAGTTCTGGAAACACCATATATTTT
CDR3aa: CASSLRGSSGNTIYF

v_gene: TRBV29-1
abundance: .
len: 14
j_gene: TRBJ2-7
d_gene: TRBD2
CDR3nt: TGCAGCGTTGCCGGGGGGAGCCTATCGCGGGAGCAGTACTTC
CDR3aa: CSVAGGSLSREQYF

v_gene: TRBV10-2
abundance: .
len: 15
j_gene: TRBJ2-3
d_gene: TRBD2
CDR3nt: TGCGCCAGCAGTGATGGGACTAGCAGGCTTCATACGCAGTATTTT
CDR3aa: CASSDGTSRLHTQYF

v_gene: TRBV7-9
abundance: .
len: 17
j_gene: TRBJ2-1
d_gene: TRBD2
CDR3nt: TGTGCCAGCTGGAGGCCCGAAAGCGGGAGAAACCGGAATGAGCAGTTCTTC
CDR3aa: CASWRPESGRNRNEQFF

v_gene: TRBV5-1
abundance: .
len: 15
j_gene: TRBJ2-7
d_gene: TRBD2
CDR3nt: TGCGCCAGCAGCTTGACGACTAGCGGGATAAACGAGCAGTACTTC
CDR3aa: CASSLTTSGINEQYF

v_gene: TRBV5-1
abundance: .
len: 15
j_gene: TRBJ1-4
d_gene: .
CDR3nt: TGCGCCAGCAGCTTGTACGGGGGGCCGGATGAAAAACTGTTTTTT
CDR3aa: CASSLYGGPDEKLFF

v_gene: TRBV5-4
abundance: .
len: 13
j_gene: TRBJ1-1
d_gene: .
CDR3nt: TGTGCCAGCACTACAGGGATGAACACTGAAGCTTTCTTT
CDR3aa: CASTTGMNTEAFF

v_gene: TRBV10-3
abundance: .
len: 15
j_gene: TRBJ2-5
d_gene: TRBD2
CDR3nt: TGTGCCATCAGTAAGAGCGGGGGGGCCCAAGAGACCCAGTACTTC
CDR3aa: CAISKSGGAQETQYF

v_gene: TRBV5-1
abundance: .
len: 15
j_gene: TRBJ1-1
d_gene: .
CDR3nt: TGCGCCAGCAGCTCCTTGTCAGTTATGAACACTGAAGCTTTCTTT
CDR3aa: CASSSLSVMNTEAFF

v_gene: TRBV5-6
abundance: once
len: 14
j_gene: TRBJ1-1
d_gene: .
CDR3nt: TGTGCCAGCAGCTTGAACCGCGGGACGTCTGAAGCTTTCTTT
CDR3aa: CASSLNRGTSEAFF

v_gene: TRBV5-1
abundance: .
len: 15
j_gene: TRBJ2-2
d_gene: TRBD2
CDR3nt: TGCGCCAGCAGCTTGGATGCGGGAGCGGGCGGGGAGCTGTTTTTT
CDR3aa: CASSLDAGAGGELFF

v_gene: TRBV15
abundance: .
len: 15
j_gene: TRBJ1-2
d_gene: TRBD1
CDR3nt: TGTGCCACCAGGGAACAGGGGATAAATAACTATGGCTACACCTTC
CDR3aa: CATREQGINNYGYTF

v_gene: TRBV5-1
abundance: once
len: 15
j_gene: TRBJ1-6
d_gene: .
CDR3nt: TGCGCCAGCAGCCCGAGGACAGACAATAATTCACCCCTCCACTTT
CDR3aa: CASSPRTDNNSPLHF

v_gene: TRBV7-9
abundance: once
len: 15
j_gene: TRBJ2-2
d_gene: TRBD2
CDR3nt: TGTGCCAGCAGCGCCGGGACTACCAACACCGGGGAGCTGTTTTTT
CDR3aa: CASSAGTTNTGELFF

v_gene: TRBV6-5
abundance: .
len: 15
j_gene: TRBJ2-1
d_gene: TRBD2
CDR3nt: TGTGCCAGCAGTTCACTAGCGGGGGACTACAATGAGCAGTTCTTC
CDR3aa: CASSSLAGDYNEQFF